This T cell receptor (beta chain) was sequenced during a study of blood T cell repertoires in COVID-19. Study as a whole: In each case, the material was cDNA or gDNA derived from T cells, B-cell-depleted T cells, or PBMCs.

Recovered status applied to Cohort 3 donors who had two consecutive negative PCRs. It also applied to those with clearance or with symptom resolution. Sequenced by immunoSEQ multiplex PCR; TCRdb stores in-frame clones only, minus some. The sample consists of 200,000 to 250,000 clones, under 85% of them appearing once. The CDR3 has 14 residues. The trim removed 5 bases at V and 7 bases at J, leaving 4 bases unmatched. Germline loops: CDR1 MNHNY, CDR2 SVGAGI (reference sequence). The receptor comes from a man in his 60s who had recovered from COVID-19. The chain carries TRBV6-6 and TRBJ2-2; 10 bases are shared with TRBD1. Material for sequencing was PBMCs or T cells enriched from blood (not recorded which). For the CDR3, the DNA is TGTGCCAGCAGTCTTAGGACAGGGGGCGGGGAGCTGTTTTTT. Its translation: CASSLRTGGGELFF.